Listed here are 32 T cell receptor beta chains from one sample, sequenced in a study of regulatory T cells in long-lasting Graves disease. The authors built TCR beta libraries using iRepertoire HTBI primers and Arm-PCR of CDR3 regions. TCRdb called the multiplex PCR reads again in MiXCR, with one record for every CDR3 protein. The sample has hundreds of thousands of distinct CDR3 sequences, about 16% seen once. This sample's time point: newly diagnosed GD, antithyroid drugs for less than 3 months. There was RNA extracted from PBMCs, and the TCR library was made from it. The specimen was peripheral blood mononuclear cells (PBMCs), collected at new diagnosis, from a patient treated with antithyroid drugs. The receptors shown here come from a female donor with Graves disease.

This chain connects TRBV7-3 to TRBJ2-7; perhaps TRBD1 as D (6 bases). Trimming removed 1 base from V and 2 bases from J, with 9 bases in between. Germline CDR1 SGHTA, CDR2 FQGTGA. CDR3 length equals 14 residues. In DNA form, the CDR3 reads TGTGCCAGCAGCTTAAGGGGGCGACCCTACGAGCAGTACTTC. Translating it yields CASSLRGRPYEQYF.

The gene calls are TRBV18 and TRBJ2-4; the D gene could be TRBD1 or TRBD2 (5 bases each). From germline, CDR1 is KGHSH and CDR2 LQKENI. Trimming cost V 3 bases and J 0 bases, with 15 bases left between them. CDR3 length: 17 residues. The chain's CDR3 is CASSPPGRDLAKNIQYF. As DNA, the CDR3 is TGTGCCAGCTCACCCCCGGGACGTGACTTAGCCAAAAACATTCAGTACTTC.

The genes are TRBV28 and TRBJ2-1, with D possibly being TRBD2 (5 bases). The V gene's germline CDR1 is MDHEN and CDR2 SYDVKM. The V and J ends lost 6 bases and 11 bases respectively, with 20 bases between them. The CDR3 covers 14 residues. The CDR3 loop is CASRSPREGRKQFF. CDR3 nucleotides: TGTGCCAGCAGAAGCCCTCGCGAGGGCCGTAAGCAGTTCTTC. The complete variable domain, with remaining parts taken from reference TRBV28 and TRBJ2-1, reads DVKVTQSSRYLVKRTGEKVFLECVQDMDHENMFWYRQDPGLGLRLIYFSYDVKMKEKGDIPEGYSVSREKKERFSLILESASTNQTSMYLCASRSPREGRKQFFGPGTRLTVL.

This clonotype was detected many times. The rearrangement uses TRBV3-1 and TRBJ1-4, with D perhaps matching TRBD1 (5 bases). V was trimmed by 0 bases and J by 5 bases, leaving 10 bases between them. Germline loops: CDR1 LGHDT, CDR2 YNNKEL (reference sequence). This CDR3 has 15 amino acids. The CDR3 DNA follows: TGTGCCAGCAGCCAAGATACCGACAGAAATGAAAAACTGTTTTTT. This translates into CASSQDTDRNEKLFF.

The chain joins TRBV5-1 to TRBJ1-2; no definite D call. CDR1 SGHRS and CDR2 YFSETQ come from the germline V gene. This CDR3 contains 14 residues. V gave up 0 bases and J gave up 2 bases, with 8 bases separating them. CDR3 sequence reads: CASSLGQDNYGYTF. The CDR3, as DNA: TGCGCCAGCAGCTTGGGTCAGGACAACTATGGCTACACCTTC. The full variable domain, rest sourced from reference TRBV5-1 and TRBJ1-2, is KAGVTQTPRYLIKTRGQQVTLSCSPISGHRSVSWYQQTPGQGLQFLFEYFSETQRNKGNFPGRFSGRQFSNSRSEMNVSTLELGDSALYLCASSLGQDNYGYTFGSGTRLTVV.

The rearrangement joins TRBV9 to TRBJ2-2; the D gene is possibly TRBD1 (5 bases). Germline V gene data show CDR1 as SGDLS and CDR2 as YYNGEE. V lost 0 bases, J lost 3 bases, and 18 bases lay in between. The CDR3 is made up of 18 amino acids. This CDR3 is CASSVAGPLGADTGELFF. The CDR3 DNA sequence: TGTGCCAGCAGCGTAGCGGGTCCCCTTGGGGCGGACACCGGGGAGCTGTTTTTT.

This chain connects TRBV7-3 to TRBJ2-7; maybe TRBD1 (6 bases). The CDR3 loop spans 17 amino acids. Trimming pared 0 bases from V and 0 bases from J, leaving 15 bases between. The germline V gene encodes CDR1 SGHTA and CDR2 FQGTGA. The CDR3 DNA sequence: TGTGCCAGCAGCTTAACTTCGCAGGGGTTCAGCTCCTACGAGCAGTACTTC. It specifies CASSLTSQGFSSYEQYF. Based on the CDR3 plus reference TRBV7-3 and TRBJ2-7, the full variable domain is GAGVSQTPSNKVTEKGKYVELRCDPISGHTALYWYRQSLGQGPEFLIYFQGTGAADDSGLPNDRFFAVRPEGSVSTLKIQRTERGDSAVYLCASSLTSQGFSSYEQYFGPGTRLTVT.

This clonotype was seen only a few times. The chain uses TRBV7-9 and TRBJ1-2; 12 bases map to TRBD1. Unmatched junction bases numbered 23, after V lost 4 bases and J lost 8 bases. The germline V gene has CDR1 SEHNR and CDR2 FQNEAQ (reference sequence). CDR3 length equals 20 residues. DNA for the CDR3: TGTGCCAGCAGCTCCACTAATCTTGCTGGGACAGGGGGCGGTGGCGACGGCTACACCTTC. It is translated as CASSSTNLAGTGGGGDGYTF.

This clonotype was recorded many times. CDR3 sequence: CASSLAGQNYGYTF. For the CDR3, the DNA is TGTGCCAGCAGCTTAGCGGGGCAGAACTATGGCTACACCTTC. The V call is TRBV7-8, the J call TRBJ1-2, with a weak D call TRBD1 (5 bases). Germline V CDR1 and CDR2: SGHVS, FQNEAQ. V was clipped by 0 bases and J by 2 bases, with 7 bases between them. The CDR3 has 14 residues. The variable domain in full, completed from reference TRBV7-8 and TRBJ1-2, reads GAGVSQSPRYKVAKRGQDVALRCDPISGHVSLFWYQQALGQGPEFLTYFQNEAQLDKSGLPSDRFFAERPEGSVSTLKIQRTQQEDSAVYLCASSLAGQNYGYTFGSGTRLTVV.

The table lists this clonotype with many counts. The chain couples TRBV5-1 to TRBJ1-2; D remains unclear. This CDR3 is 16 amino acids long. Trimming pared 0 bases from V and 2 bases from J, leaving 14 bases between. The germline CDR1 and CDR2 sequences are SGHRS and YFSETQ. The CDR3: CASSLAGRNLNYGYTF. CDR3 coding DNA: TGCGCCAGCAGCTTGGCTGGTCGGAATTTGAACTATGGCTACACCTTC. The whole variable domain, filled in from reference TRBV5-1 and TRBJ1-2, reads KAGVTQTPRYLIKTRGQQVTLSCSPISGHRSVSWYQQTPGQGLQFLFEYFSETQRNKGNFPGRFSGRQFSNSRSEMNVSTLELGDSALYLCASSLAGRNLNYGYTFGSGTRLTVV.

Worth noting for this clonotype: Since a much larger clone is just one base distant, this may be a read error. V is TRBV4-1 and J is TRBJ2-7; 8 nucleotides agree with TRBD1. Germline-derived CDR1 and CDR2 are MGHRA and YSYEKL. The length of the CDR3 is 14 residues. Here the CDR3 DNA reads TGCGCCAGCAGCCAAATCGGACAGGGCTACGAGCGGTACTTC. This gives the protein CASSQIGQGYERYF.

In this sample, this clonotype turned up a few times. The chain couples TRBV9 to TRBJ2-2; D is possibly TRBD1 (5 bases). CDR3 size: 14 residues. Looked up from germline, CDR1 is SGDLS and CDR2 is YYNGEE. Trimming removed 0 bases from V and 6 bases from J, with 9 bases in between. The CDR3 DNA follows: TGTGCCAGCAGCGTAGGCAGGGTCGCCGGGGAGCTGTTTTTT. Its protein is CASSVGRVAGELFF.

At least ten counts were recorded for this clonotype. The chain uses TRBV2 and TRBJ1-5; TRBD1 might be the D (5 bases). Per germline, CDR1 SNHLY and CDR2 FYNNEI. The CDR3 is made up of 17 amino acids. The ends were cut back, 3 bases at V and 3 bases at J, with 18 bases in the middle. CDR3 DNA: TGTGCCAGCAGTGATAGTCACCGGGGGGATGCCAATCAGCCCCAGCATTTT. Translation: CASSDSHRGDANQPQHF.

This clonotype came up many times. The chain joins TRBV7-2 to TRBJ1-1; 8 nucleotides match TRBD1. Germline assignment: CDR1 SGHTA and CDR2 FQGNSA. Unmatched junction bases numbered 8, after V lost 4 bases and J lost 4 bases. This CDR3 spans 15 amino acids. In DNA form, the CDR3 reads TGTGCCAGCAGCTCACAGGGGGATGTGAGCACTGAAGCTTTCTTT. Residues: CASSSQGDVSTEAFF.

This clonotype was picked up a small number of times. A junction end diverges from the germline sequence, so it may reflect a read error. The CDR3 coding sequence is TGTGCCAGCAGTTCCCGTGCCGGGCTATGGGAAAAACCGTTTTTT. Translating gives CASSSRAGLWEKPFF. The chain couples TRBV27 to TRBJ1-4; D is undetermined. The CDR3 has 15 amino acids. The germline V gene encodes CDR1 MNHEY and CDR2 SMNVEV (reference sequence).

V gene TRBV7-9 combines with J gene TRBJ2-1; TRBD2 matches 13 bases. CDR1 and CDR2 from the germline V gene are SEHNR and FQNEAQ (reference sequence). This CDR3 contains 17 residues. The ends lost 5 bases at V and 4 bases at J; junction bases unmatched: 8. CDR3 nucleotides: TGTGCCAGCAGCCCCTGGACTAGCGGGAGAGGATACAATGAGCAGTTCTTC. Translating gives CASSPWTSGRGYNEQFF.

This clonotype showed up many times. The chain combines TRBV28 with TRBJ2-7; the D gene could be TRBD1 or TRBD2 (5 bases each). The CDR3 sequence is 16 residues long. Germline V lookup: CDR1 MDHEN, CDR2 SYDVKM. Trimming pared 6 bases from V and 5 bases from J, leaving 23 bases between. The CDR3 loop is CASRDTGTVFSHEQYF. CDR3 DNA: TGTGCCAGCAGGGACACCGGGACGGTGTTTTCCCACGAGCAGTACTTC.

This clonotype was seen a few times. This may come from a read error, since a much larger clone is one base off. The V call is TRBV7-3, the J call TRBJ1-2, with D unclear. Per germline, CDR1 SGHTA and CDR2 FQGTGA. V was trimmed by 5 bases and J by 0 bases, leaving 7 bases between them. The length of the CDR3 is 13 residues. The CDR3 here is CASSAGANYGYTF. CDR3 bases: TGTGCCAGCAGCGCCGGGGCTAACTATGGCTACACCTTC.

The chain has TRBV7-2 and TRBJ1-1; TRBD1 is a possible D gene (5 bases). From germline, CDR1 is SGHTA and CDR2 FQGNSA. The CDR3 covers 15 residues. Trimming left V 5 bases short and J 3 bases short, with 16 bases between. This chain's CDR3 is CASSQRGRAYTEAFF. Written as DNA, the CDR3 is TGTGCCAGCAGCCAAAGGGGTAGGGCGTACACTGAAGCTTTCTTT.

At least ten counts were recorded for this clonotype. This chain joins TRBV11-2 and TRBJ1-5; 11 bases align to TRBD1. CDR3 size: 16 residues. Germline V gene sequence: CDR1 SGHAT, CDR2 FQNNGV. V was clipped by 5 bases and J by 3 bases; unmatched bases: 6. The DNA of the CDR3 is TGTGCCAGCAGCCCCCTCGGACAGGGGGCCAATCAGCCCCAGCATTTT. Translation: CASSPLGQGANQPQHF.

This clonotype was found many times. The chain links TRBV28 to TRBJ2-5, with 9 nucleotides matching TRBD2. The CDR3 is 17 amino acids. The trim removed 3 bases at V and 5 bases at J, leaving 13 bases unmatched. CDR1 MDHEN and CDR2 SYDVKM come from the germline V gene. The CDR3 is CASSFGRSSGVRETQYF. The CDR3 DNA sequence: TGTGCCAGCAGTTTCGGTCGGTCTAGCGGGGTCCGGGAGACCCAGTACTTC.

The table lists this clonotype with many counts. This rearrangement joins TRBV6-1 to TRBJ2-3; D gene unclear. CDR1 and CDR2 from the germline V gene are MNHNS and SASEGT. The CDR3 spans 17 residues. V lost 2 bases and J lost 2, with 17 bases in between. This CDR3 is CASSEIDLQSYTDTQYF. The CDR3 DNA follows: TGTGCCAGCAGTGAAATTGATCTACAGTCCTACACAGATACGCAGTATTTT.

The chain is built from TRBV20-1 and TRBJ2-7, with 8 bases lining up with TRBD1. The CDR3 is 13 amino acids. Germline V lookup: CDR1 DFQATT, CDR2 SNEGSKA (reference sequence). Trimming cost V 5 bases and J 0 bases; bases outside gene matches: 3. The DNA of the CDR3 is TGCAGTGCTCTGGACAGGGACTCCTACGAGCAGTACTTC. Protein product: CSALDRDSYEQYF.

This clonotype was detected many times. The DNA for the CDR3 is TGTGCCAGCAGTAGACAAGTTAATGAAAAACTGTTTTTT. Translating it yields CASSRQVNEKLFF. The chain links TRBV2 to TRBJ1-4; D unclear. Trimming pared 5 bases from V and 4 bases from J, leaving 8 bases between. Germline V lookup: CDR1 SNHLY, CDR2 FYNNEI. The CDR3 covers 13 residues.

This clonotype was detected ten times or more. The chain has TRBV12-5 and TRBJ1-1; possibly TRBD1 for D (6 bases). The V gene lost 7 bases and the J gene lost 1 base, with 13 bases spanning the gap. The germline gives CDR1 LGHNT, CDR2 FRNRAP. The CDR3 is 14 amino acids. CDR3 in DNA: TGTGCTAGTGCCCCGGGACACCCGAACACTGAAGCTTTCTTT. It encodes CASAPGHPNTEAFF.

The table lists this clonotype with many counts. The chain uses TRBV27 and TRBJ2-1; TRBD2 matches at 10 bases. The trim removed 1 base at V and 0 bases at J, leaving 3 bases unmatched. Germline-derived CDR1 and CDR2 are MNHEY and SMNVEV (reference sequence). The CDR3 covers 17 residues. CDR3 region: CASSLYPSGGSYNEQFF. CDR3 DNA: TGTGCCAGCAGTTTATATCCTAGCGGGGGCTCCTACAATGAGCAGTTCTTC.

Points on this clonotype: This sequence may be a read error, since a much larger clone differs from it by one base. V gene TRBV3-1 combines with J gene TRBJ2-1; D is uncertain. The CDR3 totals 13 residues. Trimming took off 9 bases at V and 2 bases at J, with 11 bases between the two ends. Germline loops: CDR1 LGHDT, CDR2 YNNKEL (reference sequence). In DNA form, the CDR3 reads TGTGCCAGTAGGGAACCTGCCTACAATGAGCAGTTCTTC. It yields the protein CASREPAYNEQFF.

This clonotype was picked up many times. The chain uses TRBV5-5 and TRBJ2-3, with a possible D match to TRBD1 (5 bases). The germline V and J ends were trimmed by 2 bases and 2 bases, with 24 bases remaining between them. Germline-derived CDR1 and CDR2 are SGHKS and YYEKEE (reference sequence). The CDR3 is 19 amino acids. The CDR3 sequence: CASSLAGMWRPGHTDTQYF. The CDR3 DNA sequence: TGTGCCAGCAGCTTAGCCGGAATGTGGCGGCCCGGACACACAGATACGCAGTATTTT. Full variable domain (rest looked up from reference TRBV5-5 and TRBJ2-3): DAGVTQSPTHLIKTRGQQVTLRCSPISGHKSVSWYQQVLGQGPQFIFQYYEKEERGRGNFPDRFSARQFPNYSSELNVNALLLGDSALYLCASSLAGMWRPGHTDTQYFGPGTRLTVL.

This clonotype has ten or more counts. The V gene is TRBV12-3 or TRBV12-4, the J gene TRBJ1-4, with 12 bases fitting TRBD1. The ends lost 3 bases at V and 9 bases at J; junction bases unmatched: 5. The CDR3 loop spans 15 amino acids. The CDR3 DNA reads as TGTGCCAGCAGTTTTCCCGGGACAGGGGGCAAAAAACTGTTTTTT. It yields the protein CASSFPGTGGKKLFF.

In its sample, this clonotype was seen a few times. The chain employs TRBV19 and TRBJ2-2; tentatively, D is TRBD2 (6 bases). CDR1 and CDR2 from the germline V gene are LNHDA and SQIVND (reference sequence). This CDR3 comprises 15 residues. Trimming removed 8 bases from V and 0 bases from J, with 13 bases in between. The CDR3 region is CASHLASANTGELFF. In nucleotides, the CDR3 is TGTGCCAGTCATTTGGCTAGCGCGAACACCGGGGAGCTGTTTTTT.

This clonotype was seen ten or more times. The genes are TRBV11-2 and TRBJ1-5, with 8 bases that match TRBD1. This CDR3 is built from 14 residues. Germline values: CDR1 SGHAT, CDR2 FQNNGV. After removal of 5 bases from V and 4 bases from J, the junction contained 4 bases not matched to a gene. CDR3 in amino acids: CASSQGAGNQPQHF. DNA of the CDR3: TGTGCCAGCAGCCAGGGGGCAGGGAATCAGCCCCAGCATTTT.

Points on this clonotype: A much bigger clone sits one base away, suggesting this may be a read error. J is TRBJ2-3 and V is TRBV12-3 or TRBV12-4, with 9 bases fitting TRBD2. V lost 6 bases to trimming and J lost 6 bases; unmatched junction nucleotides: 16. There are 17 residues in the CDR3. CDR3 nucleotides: TGTGCCAGCAGCCCAGTCGGCGGTAGCGGGAGTAAGGATACGCAGTATTTT. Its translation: CASSPVGGSGSKDTQYF.